The 14 T cell receptor beta chains reported below all come from one sample, sequenced in a study of CD4 T cells in relation to SARS-CoV-2 and coronaviruses. Some clones are missing from TCRdb's copy, which holds only in-frame ones; the method was immunoSEQ multiplex PCR. The data hold 10,000 or so clones, with around 87% observed a single time. Sequencing input: naive CD4+ T cells from PBMCs. The subset is: naive CD4+ T cells isolated by negative enrichment. The source of these receptors is an adult with COVID-19.

The V call is TRBV5-6, the J call TRBJ1-1, with D tentatively TRBD1 (5 bases). With 6 bases removed from V and 13 bases from J, the gap between germline ends came to 22 bases. The CDR3 loop spans 13 amino acids. Germline V gives CDR1 SGHDT, CDR2 YYEEEE. CDR3 nucleotides: TGTGCCAGCATCCGCGATTCGGGCGGACATGTTTTCTTT. It codes for CASIRDSGGHVFF.

This clone was observed once. The J gene is TRBJ2-5, the V gene TRBV11-3, with 9 bases identical to TRBD2. Germline V gives CDR1 SGHNT, CDR2 YENEEA. This CDR3 contains 15 residues. Trimming removed 2 bases from V and 5 bases from J; junction bases left unmatched: 6. CDR3 sequence: CASSLRRGGPETQYF. The DNA for the CDR3 is TGTGCCAGCAGCTTAAGGCGGGGGGGTCCCGAGACCCAGTACTTC.

This rearrangement joins TRBV3-1 (or the pseudogene TRBV3-2) to TRBJ1-2; the D gene is possibly TRBD1 (6 bases). This CDR3 comprises 15 residues. Trimming stripped 4 bases from V and 5 bases from J, with 17 bases between. CDR1 and CDR2 from the germline V gene are LGHDT and YNNKEL (reference sequence). The CDR3 DNA reads TGTGCCAGCAGCCCAGTGGGGGCCATTCGGTATGGCTACACCTTC. Protein sequence: CASSPVGAIRYGYTF.

This clone was recorded once. The CDR3 spells CASSYDVSRGSYNEQFF. The CDR3 bases are TGTGCCAGCAGTTATGACGTTTCCCGAGGCTCCTACAATGAGCAGTTCTTC. The rearrangement links TRBV6-2 or TRBV6-3 to TRBJ2-1, with D hard to call. Trimming removed 3 bases at V and 0 bases at J, with 15 bases between. CDR1 and CDR2 from the germline V gene are MNHEY and SVGEGT. The CDR3 length is 17 residues.

This rearrangement joins TRBV9 to TRBJ2-1; D may match TRBD1 or TRBD2 (5 bases each). V was shortened by 0 bases and J by 10 bases, with 20 bases between the two germline ends. Germline CDR1 is SGDLS and CDR2 is YYNGEE. The CDR3 contains 16 residues. The CDR3 reads CASSVGTHPGDVEQFF. The DNA of the CDR3 is TGTGCCAGCAGCGTAGGCACCCACCCCGGGGACGTGGAGCAGTTCTTC.

The chain employs TRBV5-1 and TRBJ2-6; weak D call: TRBD2 (5 bases). This CDR3 is built from 19 residues. Germline V lookup: CDR1 SGHRS, CDR2 YFSETQ. Trimming left V 4 bases short and J 0 bases short, with 20 bases between. In nucleotides, the CDR3 is TGCGCCAGCAGCCTTAACTCTGAGGCGAGGGTCTCTGGGGCCAACGTCCTGACTTTC. This gives the protein CASSLNSEARVSGANVLTF.

The V gene is TRBV9, the J gene TRBJ1-5, with TRBD1 matching over 10 bases. This CDR3 spans 12 amino acids. Per germline, CDR1 SGDLS and CDR2 YYNGEE. CDR3 sequence: CAGGQGSPPQHF. The CDR3 coding sequence is TGTGCTGGGGGACAGGGGAGTCCGCCCCAGCATTTT.

The chain employs TRBV5-8 and TRBJ2-5; TRBD2 might be the D (6 bases). Germline CDR1 and CDR2: SGHTS and YDEGEE. Deletions cut 0 bases from V and 1 base from J, with 10 bases between. The CDR3 covers 15 residues. The CDR3 coding sequence is TGTGCCAGCAGCTTGGGGTCCGGGGGCCAAGAGACCCAGTACTTC. It specifies CASSLGSGGQETQYF.

The chain is built from TRBV21-1 and TRBJ2-3; TRBD2 reflects the table's D call only, with no check against the DNA. TRBV21-1 is designated a pseudogene. The CDR3 is 16 residues long. The CDR3 DNA reads TGTGCCAGCAGCAAAGCTCGAGCGGGGGGCTCAGATACGCAGTATTTT. It specifies CASSKARAGGSDTQYF.

The chain links TRBV5-4 to TRBJ1-1; TRBD1 agrees at 11 bases. CDR3 length: 14 amino acids. V shed 4 bases, J shed 3 bases, and the junction held 2 bases outside the gene matches. The germline V gene encodes CDR1 SGHNT and CDR2 YYREEE (reference sequence). CDR3 sequence: CASSQGQGDTEAFF. CDR3 DNA sequence: TGTGCCAGCAGCCAGGGACAGGGGGACACTGAAGCTTTCTTT. Combining the CDR3 with reference TRBV5-4 and TRBJ1-1 gives the whole variable domain ETGVTQSPTHLIKTRGQQVTLRCSSQSGHNTVSWYQQALGQGPQFIFQYYREEENGRGNFPPRFSGLQFPNYSSELNVNALELDDSALYLCASSQGQGDTEAFFGQGTRLTVV.

The table lists this clone with a count of one. The CDR3 sequence: CASRQSGGGSPLHF. The CDR3 bases are TGTGCCAGCAGGCAGTCAGGGGGAGGGTCACCCCTCCACTTT. V is TRBV28 and J is TRBJ1-6; 7 positions match TRBD1. This CDR3 spans 14 amino acids. Germline values: CDR1 MDHEN, CDR2 SYDVKM. V shed 6 bases, J shed 10 bases, and the junction held 9 bases outside the gene matches.

The chain carries TRBV11-3 and TRBJ2-7, with D possibly being TRBD1 (5 bases). V lost 5 bases, J lost 3 bases, and 17 bases lay in between. CDR3 length: 15 residues. The germline V gene encodes CDR1 SGHNT and CDR2 YENEEA. The CDR3 DNA follows: TGTGCCAGCAGCAGATTACCGGTCACAGGCTACGAGCAGTACTTC. This translates into CASSRLPVTGYEQYF.

The V gene is TRBV6-5, the J gene TRBJ1-5, with TRBD1 identical over 9 bases. V lost 5 bases to trimming and J lost 7 bases; unmatched junction nucleotides: 6. Germline CDR1 and CDR2: MNHEY and SVGAGI. This CDR3 spans 14 amino acids. The chain's CDR3 is CASSRDRVEQPQHF. Written as DNA, the CDR3 is TGTGCCAGCAGTAGGGACAGGGTTGAACAGCCCCAGCATTTT.

The V call is TRBV7-9, the J call TRBJ1-2; maybe TRBD1 (5 bases). The CDR3 has 17 amino acids. V lost 5 bases to trimming and J lost 2 bases, with 21 bases between them. Germline lookup yields CDR1 SEHNR and CDR2 FQNEAQ (reference sequence). CDR3: CASSRGSPGGVNYGYTF. The CDR3 DNA reads as TGTGCCAGCAGCAGAGGGTCTCCCGGAGGGGTCAACTATGGCTACACCTTC.